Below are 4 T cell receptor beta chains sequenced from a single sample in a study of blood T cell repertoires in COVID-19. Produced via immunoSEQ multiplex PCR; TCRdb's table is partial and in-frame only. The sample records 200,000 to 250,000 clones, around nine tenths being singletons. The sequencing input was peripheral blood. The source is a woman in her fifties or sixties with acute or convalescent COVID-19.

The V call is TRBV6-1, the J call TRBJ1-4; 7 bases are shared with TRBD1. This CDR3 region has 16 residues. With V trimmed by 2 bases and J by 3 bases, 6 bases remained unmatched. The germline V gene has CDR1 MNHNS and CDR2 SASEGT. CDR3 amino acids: CASSEFEGAANEKLFF. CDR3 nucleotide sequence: TGTGCCAGCAGTGAATTCGAGGGGGCGGCTAATGAAAAACTGTTTTTT.

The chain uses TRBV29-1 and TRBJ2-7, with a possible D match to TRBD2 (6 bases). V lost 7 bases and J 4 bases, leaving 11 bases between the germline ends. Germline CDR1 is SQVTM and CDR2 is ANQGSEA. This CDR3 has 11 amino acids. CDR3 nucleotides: TGCAGCGGGGACTGGGGATACGAGCAGTACTTC. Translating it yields CSGDWGYEQYF.

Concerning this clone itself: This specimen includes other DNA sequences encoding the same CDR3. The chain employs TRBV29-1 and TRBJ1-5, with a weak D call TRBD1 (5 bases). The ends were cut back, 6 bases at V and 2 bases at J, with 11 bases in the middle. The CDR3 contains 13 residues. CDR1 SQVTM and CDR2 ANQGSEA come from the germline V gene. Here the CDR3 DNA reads TGCAGCGTGGGGGGGGGTGGCAATCAGCCCCAGCATTTT. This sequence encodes CSVGGGGNQPQHF.

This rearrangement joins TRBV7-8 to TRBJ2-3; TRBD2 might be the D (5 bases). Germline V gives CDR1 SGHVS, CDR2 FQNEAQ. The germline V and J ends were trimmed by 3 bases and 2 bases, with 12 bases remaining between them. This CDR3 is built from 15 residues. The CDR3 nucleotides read TGTGCCAGCAGCTTTTCGGGGTTCGACACAGATACGCAGTATTTT. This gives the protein CASSFSGFDTDTQYF.